A single sample gave rise to the 17 T cell receptor beta chains below, sequenced in a study of chemoradiotherapy in HPV16-positive cancers. This table comes from immunoSEQ multiplex PCR, and its TCRdb copy is limited to in-frame clones, with some not included. This table has more than 2,000 clones, about 85% appearing once. The starting material was tumor tissue, obtained from a patient who underwent chemoradiotherapy. The origin of the receptors is a human donor with HPV-associated anogenital cancer.

This clone was observed once. J is TRBJ2-3 and V is TRBV30; D is perhaps TRBD1 or TRBD2 (5 bases each). V lost 1 base and J 6 bases, leaving 14 bases between the germline ends. This CDR3 spans 14 amino acids. The germline V gene encodes CDR1 GTSNPN and CDR2 SVGIG (reference sequence). CDR3 nucleotides: TGTGCCTGGAGTGGCCCGGGACCGCGGGATACGCAGTATTTT. Translated, it gives CAWSGPGPRDTQYF.

The count of this clone is one. V gene TRBV29-1 combines with J gene TRBJ1-2, with 7 bases aligning to TRBD1. V was pared by 2 bases and J by 4 bases, with 7 bases of the junction left unmatched. CDR3 length: 14 amino acids. CDR1 and CDR2 (germline): SQVTM, ANQGSEA. CDR3 nucleotide sequence: TGCAGCGTTGAAACAGGGGCGGCAGTCTATGGCTACACCTTC. Protein product: CSVETGAAVYGYTF.

This clone was seen more than once but under ten times. The CDR3: CASSFLTGGYGYTF. The CDR3 coding sequence is TGCGCCAGCAGCTTTTTGACAGGGGGCTATGGCTACACCTTC. The V call is TRBV4-1, the J call TRBJ1-2; 9 bases map to TRBD1. V trimming: 5 bases; J trimming: 4 bases; junction bases outside the gene matches: 5. CDR3 length: 14 amino acids. Per germline, CDR1 MGHRA and CDR2 YSYEKL.

This chain connects TRBV7-6 to TRBJ1-4; maybe TRBD1 (5 bases). Germline assignment: CDR1 SGHVS and CDR2 FNYEAQ. Deletions cut 5 bases from V and 6 bases from J, with 22 bases between. This CDR3 spans 17 amino acids. DNA for the CDR3: TGTGCCAGCAGCCGACTGTTCCGGGGGGTTGGGGATGAAAAACTGTTTTTT. Translated: CASSRLFRGVGDEKLFF.

V gene TRBV7-2 combines with J gene TRBJ1-2, with D perhaps TRBD1 (5 bases). CDR1 is SGHTA and CDR2 is FQGNSA in the germline V gene. Trimming took 1 base from V and 8 from J, leaving 17 bases between them. The CDR3 contains 15 residues. CDR3 in amino acids: CASSLGRGQRSGYTF. The CDR3 nucleotides read TGTGCCAGCAGCTTAGGGAGAGGACAAAGGTCCGGCTACACCTTC.

DNA for the CDR3: TGTGCCAGCAGTTTAAACCAAGAGACCCAGTACTTC. Amino acid sequence: CASSLNQETQYF. The V call is TRBV27, the J call TRBJ2-5; unclear D gene. The V end was cut by 2 bases, the J end by 0 bases, with 1 base between. Germline assignment: CDR1 MNHEY and CDR2 SMNVEV (reference sequence). The CDR3 consists of 12 residues.

The rearrangement uses TRBV6-5 and TRBJ2-7; possible D gene TRBD2, 5 bases. Trimming left V 4 bases short and J 0 bases short, with 10 bases between. Germline V gene data show CDR1 as MNHEY and CDR2 as SVGAGI. The CDR3 has 14 amino acids. CDR3 DNA: TGTGCCAGCAGTTCCCACGGGGTCTCCTACGAGCAGTACGTC. It specifies CASSSHGVSYEQYV.

On this clone itself: Different DNA sequences within this sample yield the same CDR3. This rearrangement joins TRBV5-1 to TRBJ1-2; D perhaps matches TRBD1 (5 bases). CDR3 length equals 13 residues. With 1 base removed from V and 2 bases from J, the gap between germline ends came to 6 bases. Germline V CDR1 and CDR2: SGHRS, YFSETQ. CDR3 in DNA: TGCGCCAGCAGCTTGCAGGGAAACTATGGCTACACCTTC. Its translation is CASSLQGNYGYTF.

Only a few counts were recorded for this clone. The chain joins TRBV7-9 to TRBJ1-2, with a weak D call TRBD1 (6 bases). The CDR3 extends over 13 amino acids. In germline, CDR1 is SEHNR, CDR2 FQNEAQ (reference sequence). V was clipped by 3 bases and J by 6 bases, with 11 bases between them. This CDR3 reads CASSLDSLDGYTF. The DNA for the CDR3 is TGTGCCAGCAGCTTGGACAGCCTCGATGGCTACACCTTC.

The chain combines TRBV7-9 with TRBJ2-1; maybe TRBD2 (6 bases). V lost 11 bases, J lost 6 bases, and 14 bases lay in between. Germline V gives CDR1 SEHNR, CDR2 FQNEAQ (reference sequence). The CDR3 length is 12 residues. CDR3 coding DNA: TGTGCCTGCATTAGCGGATTCAATGAGCAGTTCTTC. Protein: CACISGFNEQFF.

The gene calls are TRBV2 and TRBJ1-2; 7 bases align to TRBD1. The trim removed 5 bases at V and 8 bases at J, leaving 5 bases unmatched. Germline loops: CDR1 SNHLY, CDR2 FYNNEI. The CDR3 totals 12 residues. The CDR3 sequence is CASSLGQLGYTF. The CDR3 nucleotides are TGTGCCAGCAGTCTGGGACAGTTAGGCTACACCTTC.

CDR3 in DNA: TGTGCCAGCAGCGCGTCAGGGGCCGGAGGCTACACCTTC. Amino acids: CASSASGAGGYTF. V gene TRBV7-9 combines with J gene TRBJ1-2; a weak D match, TRBD1 (6 bases). Between the trimmed V and J ends, which lost 5 bases and 8 bases, there was a span of 15 bases. Germline assignment: CDR1 SEHNR and CDR2 FQNEAQ (reference sequence). This CDR3 has 13 amino acids.

The sample holds a few counts of this clone. The V gene is TRBV11-2, the J gene TRBJ1-2; D possibly corresponds to TRBD1 (6 bases). V was shortened by 6 bases and J by 5 bases, with 25 bases between the two germline ends. CDR1 and CDR2 from the germline V gene are SGHAT and FQNNGV. The CDR3 consists of 17 residues. CDR3 nucleotides: TGTGCCAGCAGTCCCCCCGGTGCGGCAGGGGCATGGTATGGCTACACCTTC. Residues: CASSPPGAAGAWYGYTF.

The rearrangement joins TRBV5-4 to TRBJ1-4, with D perhaps TRBD1 (6 bases). The CDR3 loop spans 16 amino acids. CDR1 is SGHNT and CDR2 is YYREEE in the germline V gene (reference sequence). Trimming removed 3 bases from V and 0 bases from J, with 12 bases in between. In DNA form, the CDR3 reads TGTGCCAGCAGCTCAGGCGCAGGGGCAACTAATGAAAAACTGTTTTTT. Translation: CASSSGAGATNEKLFF.

The genes are TRBV6-5 and TRBJ1-2; 9 nucleotides agree with TRBD1. The junction had 6 bases not matched to a gene; V was cut back by 5 bases and J by 5 bases. Germline values: CDR1 MNHEY, CDR2 SVGAGI. The CDR3 contains 14 residues. The CDR3 loop is CASSLAGTGYGYTF. The CDR3 DNA reads as TGTGCCAGCAGTCTAGCCGGGACAGGGTATGGCTACACCTTC.

The genes are TRBV5-1 and TRBJ1-1; D is perhaps TRBD1 (6 bases). The V and J ends lost 4 bases and 6 bases respectively, with 19 bases between them. From germline, CDR1 is SGHRS and CDR2 YFSETQ. The CDR3 is made up of 15 amino acids. CDR3 residues: CASSEEGGGAPEAFF. CDR3 in DNA: TGCGCCAGCAGCGAGGAGGGAGGGGGTGCTCCTGAAGCTTTCTTT.

The gene calls are TRBV5-1 and TRBJ2-7, with D unresolved. Germline V lookup: CDR1 SGHRS, CDR2 YFSETQ. Trimming stripped 2 bases from V and 6 bases from J, with 9 bases between. This CDR3 region has 12 residues. CDR3 nucleotides: TGCGCCAGCAGCTTAAAGTGGGGCGAGCAGTACTTC. It yields the protein CASSLKWGEQYF.